Listed below are T cell receptor beta chains from one sample, sequenced in a study of shared clonotypes between healthy human individuals. Profiled with immunoSEQ multiplex PCR; TCRdb holds only in-frame clones, not every one. The repertoire holds approximately 120,000 clones, with about 71% as singletons. The sequencing input was memory CD8+ T cells sorted from blood. Source of these receptors: a woman in her 30s in good health. Both conserved end residues are part of each CDR3. Each record gives: V gene, J gene, D gene, clone size, CDR3 protein, CDR3 DNA. A D gene is named only where the DNA matches it firmly. Expanded clones get a size class; other rows say once, few or many, or leave the size out.

V: TRBV16; J: TRBJ1-5; D: TRBD1; size: -; CDR3: CASRETGTDNQPQHF; DNA: TGTGCCAGCAGAGAGACAGGGACGGACAATCAGCCCCAGCATTTT
V: TRBV29-1; J: TRBJ1-1; D: -; size: -; CDR3: CSVDRNTEAFF; DNA: TGCAGCGTTGACAGGAACACTGAAGCTTTCTTT
V: TRBV7-8; J: TRBJ2-1; D: TRBD2; size: -; CDR3: CASSSLAGGPLYNEQFF; DNA: TGTGCCAGCAGCTCACTAGCGGGAGGGCCGTTATACAATGAGCAGTTCTTC
V: TRBV25-1; J: TRBJ1-5; D: TRBD1; size: many; CDR3: CASSAGQGSQPQHF; DNA: TGTGCCAGCAGCGCCGGACAGGGTAGTCAGCCCCAGCATTTT
V: TRBV28; J: TRBJ2-7; D: -; size: few; CDR3: CASSLVFQNLNEQYF; DNA: TGTGCCAGCAGTTTGGTTTTCCAGAACCTTAACGAGCAGTACTTC
V: TRBV5-1; J: TRBJ2-1; D: TRBD2; size: -; CDR3: CASSLERPAGGGGEQFF; DNA: TGCGCCAGCAGCTTGGAGCGTCCTGCGGGAGGTGGTGGTGAGCAGTTCTTC
V: TRBV11-3; J: TRBJ2-3; D: -; size: -; CDR3: CASSLGSGSQDTQYF; DNA: TGTGCCAGCAGCTTAGGTAGCGGCTCCCAAGATACGCAGTATTTT
V: TRBV29-1; J: TRBJ2-1; D: -; size: -; CDR3: CSVGGTDYNEQFF; DNA: TGCAGCGTCGGGGGGACAGACTACAATGAGCAGTTCTTC
V: TRBV29-1; J: TRBJ1-2; D: -; size: -; CDR3: CSALWVGTNYGYTF; DNA: TGCAGCGCCCTTTGGGTCGGGACTAACTATGGCTACACCTTC
V: TRBV28; J: TRBJ1-1; D: -; size: -; CDR3: CASTRTVNTEAFF; DNA: TGTGCCAGCACCCGAACGGTGAACACTGAAGCTTTCTTT
V: TRBV6-1; J: TRBJ1-1; D: -; size: -; CDR3: CASSPILDTEAFF; DNA: TGTGCCAGCAGCCCAATTTTGGACACTGAAGCTTTCTTT
V: TRBV7-9; J: TRBJ2-5; D: -; size: -; CDR3: CASSWWGRETQYF; DNA: TGTGCCAGCAGCTGGTGGGGGAGGGAGACCCAGTACTTC
V: TRBV11-2; J: TRBJ2-1; D: -; size: few; CDR3: CASSLGPGVIWNEQFF; DNA: TGTGCCAGCAGCTTAGGTCCAGGGGTAATTTGGAATGAGCAGTTCTTC
V: TRBV18; J: TRBJ1-1; D: -; size: -; CDR3: CASSPRGDSTEAFF; DNA: TGTGCCAGCTCACCACGGGGTGATTCCACTGAAGCTTTCTTT
V: TRBV5-5; J: TRBJ1-5; D: TRBD1; size: -; CDR3: CASSWTGGSNQPQHF; DNA: TGTGCCAGCAGCTGGACAGGGGGGAGCAATCAGCCCCAGCATTTT
V: TRBV7-2; J: TRBJ2-4; D: -; size: -; CDR3: CASSVWAEPPKNIQYF; DNA: TGTGCCAGCAGCGTTTGGGCGGAGCCCCCCAAAAACATTCAGTACTTC
V: TRBV6-5; J: TRBJ1-2; D: -; size: -; CDR3: CASSYSTGPYGYTF; DNA: TGTGCCAGCAGTTACTCAACAGGGCCGTATGGCTACACCTTC
V: TRBV5-4; J: TRBJ2-1; D: TRBD2; size: -; CDR3: CASGSGAAYNEQFF; DNA: TGTGCCAGCGGGAGCGGGGCGGCCTACAATGAGCAGTTCTTC
V: TRBV13; J: TRBJ2-2; D: -; size: many; CDR3: CASSHIQAEGPGELFF; DNA: TGTGCCAGCAGCCATATACAGGCTGAAGGGCCCGGGGAGCTGTTTTTT
V: TRBV7-9; J: TRBJ2-7; D: TRBD2; size: once; CDR3: CASSSSGSYEQYF; DNA: TGTGCCAGCAGTTCTAGCGGGAGCTACGAGCAGTACTTC
V: TRBV29-1; J: TRBJ1-1; D: -; size: once; CDR3: CSVIGALNTEAFF; DNA: TGCAGCGTTATCGGGGCCTTGAACACTGAAGCTTTCTTT
V: TRBV19; J: TRBJ2-1; D: TRBD2; size: -; CDR3: CASSMGREGHNEQFF; DNA: TGTGCCAGTAGTATGGGGCGGGAGGGCCATAATGAGCAGTTCTTC
V: TRBV11-2; J: TRBJ2-7; D: -; size: -; CDR3: CASSSSFYEQYF; DNA: TGTGCCAGCAGCTCTAGTTTCTACGAGCAGTACTTC
V: TRBV29-1; J: TRBJ2-2; D: TRBD1; size: -; CDR3: CSARQGWDTGELFF; DNA: TGCAGCGCCCGACAGGGGTGGGACACCGGGGAGCTGTTTTTT
V: TRBV25-1; J: TRBJ2-5; D: -; size: many; CDR3: CASSESGGEPQETQYF; DNA: TGTGCCAGCAGTGAATCTGGGGGAGAGCCGCAAGAGACCCAGTACTTC
V: TRBV9; J: TRBJ2-5; D: -; size: once; CDR3: CASSASSLYPPETQYF; DNA: TGTGCCAGCAGCGCTAGTTCATTATACCCCCCGGAGACCCAGTACTTC
V: TRBV19; J: TRBJ1-1; D: -; size: -; CDR3: CASSLGEGNTEAFF; DNA: TGTGCCAGTAGTTTAGGGGAGGGAAACACTGAAGCTTTCTTT
V: TRBV19; J: TRBJ1-5; D: TRBD1; size: -; CDR3: CASSTDRVSQPQHF; DNA: TGTGCCAGTAGTACCGACAGGGTTAGTCAGCCCCAGCATTTT
V: TRBV28; J: TRBJ1-1; D: -; size: once; CDR3: CASIRGGTNTEAFF; DNA: TGTGCCAGCATCCGGGGGGGTACGAACACTGAAGCTTTCTTT
V: TRBV9; J: TRBJ1-2; D: -; size: -; CDR3: CASSVTPEANYGYTF; DNA: TGTGCCAGCAGCGTAACCCCAGAAGCTAACTATGGCTACACCTTC
V: TRBV28; J: TRBJ2-7; D: -; size: -; CDR3: CASSSLYVGPFSYEQYF; DNA: TGTGCCAGCAGTTCTTTATATGTCGGCCCATTCTCCTACGAGCAGTACTTC
V: TRBV7-5; J: TRBJ2-1; D: -; size: -; CDR3: CASRSEGPYNEQFF; DNA: TGTGCCAGCAGGTCAGAAGGCCCCTACAATGAGCAGTTCTTC
V: TRBV19; J: TRBJ2-7; D: -; size: medium-sized; CDR3: CASSIGASPSYEQYF; DNA: TGTGCCAGTAGTATAGGAGCGTCCCCCTCCTACGAGCAGTACTTC
V: TRBV9; J: TRBJ2-4; D: -; size: -; CDR3: CASSVSWGAKNIQYF; DNA: TGTGCCAGCAGCGTAAGTTGGGGGGCGAAAAACATTCAGTACTTC
V: TRBV2; J: TRBJ1-4; D: TRBD1; size: -; CDR3: CASSEGTGYEKLFF; DNA: TGTGCCAGCAGCGAAGGGACAGGGTACGAAAAACTGTTTTTT
V: TRBV30; J: TRBJ1-5; D: -; size: -; CDR3: CAWSVVGFQPQHF; DNA: TGTGCCTGGAGTGTAGTAGGGTTTCAGCCCCAGCATTTT
V: TRBV5-1; J: TRBJ1-4; D: -; size: -; CDR3: CASSLGGTRGEKLFF; DNA: TGCGCCAGCAGCTTGGGAGGGACGAGGGGGGAAAAACTGTTTTTT
V: TRBV4-2; J: TRBJ2-1; D: -; size: -; CDR3: CASSQEYGVGGAEQFF; DNA: TGTGCCAGCAGCCAAGAATATGGAGTCGGCGGGGCTGAGCAGTTCTTC
V: TRBV27; J: TRBJ1-6; D: TRBD1; size: -; CDR3: CASNQGDSPLHF; DNA: TGTGCCAGCAACCAGGGGGATTCACCCCTCCACTTT
V: TRBV28; J: TRBJ2-3; D: -; size: -; CDR3: CASRSGVTDTQYF; DNA: TGTGCCAGCAGAAGCGGAGTCACAGATACGCAGTATTTT